The 3 T cell receptor beta chains listed next were all sequenced from one sample in a study of OX40 agonist ivuxolimab in advanced cancers. The method was immunoSEQ multiplex PCR; TCRdb's version includes in-frame clones alone and lacks a portion of them. The sample yields approximately 44,000 clones, about four fifths seen once. The source was CD4+ or CD8+ T cells sorted from blood, collected in a trial of the OX40 agonist ivuxolimab. These TCRs come from an adult with an advanced solid tumor such as melanoma, head and neck, liver or kidney cancer.

The rearrangement uses TRBV27 and TRBJ1-5, with D possibly being TRBD1 (5 bases). V lost 3 bases, J lost 1 base, and 13 bases lay in between. From germline, CDR1 is MNHEY and CDR2 SMNVEV (reference sequence). This CDR3 spans 16 amino acids. The CDR3 DNA reads as TGTGCCAGCAGTTTGGGGCAGGGCTGGAGCAATCAGCCCCAGCATTTT. This encodes CASSLGQGWSNQPQHF.

This clone was detected a few times. The J gene is TRBJ1-1, the V gene TRBV2, with D perhaps matching TRBD1 (6 bases). V lost 6 bases and J 5 bases, leaving 19 bases between the germline ends. CDR1 and CDR2 from the germline V gene are SNHLY and FYNNEI. The CDR3 extends over 15 amino acids. This CDR3 is CASSSQALGGTEAFF. The DNA for the CDR3 is TGTGCCAGCAGCTCCCAAGCCTTAGGGGGGACTGAAGCTTTCTTT.

This chain joins TRBV5-6 and TRBJ1-1; the D gene is possibly TRBD1 (5 bases). V shed 4 bases and J shed 10 bases, with 20 bases lying between them. The CDR3 runs to 14 residues. Germline V gene data show CDR1 as SGHDT and CDR2 as YYEEEE. The CDR3 DNA is TGTGCCAGCAGCATCAGGGTGGAGCCCGCCCGAGCTTTCTTT. This translates into CASSIRVEPARAFF.